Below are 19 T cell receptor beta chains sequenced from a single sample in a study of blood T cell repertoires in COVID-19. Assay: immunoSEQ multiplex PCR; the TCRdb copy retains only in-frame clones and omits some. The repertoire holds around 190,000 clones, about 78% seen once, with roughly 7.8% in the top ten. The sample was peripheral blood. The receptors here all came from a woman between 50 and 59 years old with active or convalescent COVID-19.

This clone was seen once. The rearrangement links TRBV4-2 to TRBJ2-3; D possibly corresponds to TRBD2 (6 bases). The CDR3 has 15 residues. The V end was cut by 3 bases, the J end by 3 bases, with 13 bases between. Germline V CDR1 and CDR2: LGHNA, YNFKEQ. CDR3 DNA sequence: TGTGCCAGCAGCCAGGGACTTCAAAGAACAGATACGCAGTATTTT. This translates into CASSQGLQRTDTQYF.

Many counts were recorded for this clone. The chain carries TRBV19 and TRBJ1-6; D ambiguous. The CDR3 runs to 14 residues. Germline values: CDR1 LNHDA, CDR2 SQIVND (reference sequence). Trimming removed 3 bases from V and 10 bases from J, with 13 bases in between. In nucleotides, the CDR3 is TGTGCCAGTAGTATCAAGGCAGGAAACTCACCCCTCCACTTT. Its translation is CASSIKAGNSPLHF.

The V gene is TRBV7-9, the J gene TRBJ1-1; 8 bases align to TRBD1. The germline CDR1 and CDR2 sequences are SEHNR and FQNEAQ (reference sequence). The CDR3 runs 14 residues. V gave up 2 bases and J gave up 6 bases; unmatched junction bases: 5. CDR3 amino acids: CASSLTGTGAEAFF. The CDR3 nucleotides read TGTGCCAGCAGCTTAACCGGGACAGGCGCTGAAGCTTTCTTT.

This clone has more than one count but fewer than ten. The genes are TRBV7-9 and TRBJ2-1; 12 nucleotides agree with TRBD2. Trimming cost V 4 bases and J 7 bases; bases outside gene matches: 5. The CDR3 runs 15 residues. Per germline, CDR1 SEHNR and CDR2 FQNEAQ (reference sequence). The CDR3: CASSSSGGAKNEQFF. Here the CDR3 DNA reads TGTGCCAGCAGCTCTAGCGGGGGGGCTAAGAATGAGCAGTTCTTC.

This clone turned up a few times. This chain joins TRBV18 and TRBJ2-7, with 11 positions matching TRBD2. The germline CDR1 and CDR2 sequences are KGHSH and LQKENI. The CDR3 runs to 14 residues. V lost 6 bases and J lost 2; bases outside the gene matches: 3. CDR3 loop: CASSVAGGPYEQYF. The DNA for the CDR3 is TGTGCCAGCTCCGTAGCGGGAGGGCCCTACGAGCAGTACTTC.

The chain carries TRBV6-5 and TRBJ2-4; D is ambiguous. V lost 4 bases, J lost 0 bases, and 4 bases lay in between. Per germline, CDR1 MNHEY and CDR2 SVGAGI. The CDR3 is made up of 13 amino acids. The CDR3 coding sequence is TGTGCCAGCAGTTTACTAGCCAAAAACATTCAGTACTTC. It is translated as CASSLLAKNIQYF.

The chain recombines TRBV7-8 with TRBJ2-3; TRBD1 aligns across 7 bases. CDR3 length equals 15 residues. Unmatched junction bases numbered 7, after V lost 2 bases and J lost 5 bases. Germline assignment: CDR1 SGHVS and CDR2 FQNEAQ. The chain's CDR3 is CASSLRDRLIDTQYF. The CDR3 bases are TGTGCCAGCAGCTTAAGGGACAGACTAATAGATACGCAGTATTTT.

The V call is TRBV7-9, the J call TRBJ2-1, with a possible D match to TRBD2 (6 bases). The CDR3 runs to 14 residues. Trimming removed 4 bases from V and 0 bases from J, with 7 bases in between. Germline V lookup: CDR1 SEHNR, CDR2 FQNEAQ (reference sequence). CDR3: CASSSSASYNEQFF. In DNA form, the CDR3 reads TGTGCCAGCAGCTCTAGCGCCTCCTACAATGAGCAGTTCTTC.

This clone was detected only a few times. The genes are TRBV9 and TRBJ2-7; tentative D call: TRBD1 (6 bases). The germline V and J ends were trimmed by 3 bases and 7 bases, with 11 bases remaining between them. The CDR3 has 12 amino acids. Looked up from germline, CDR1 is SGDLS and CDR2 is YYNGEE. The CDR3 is CASSATGREQYF. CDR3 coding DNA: TGTGCCAGCAGCGCTACAGGGCGGGAGCAGTACTTC.

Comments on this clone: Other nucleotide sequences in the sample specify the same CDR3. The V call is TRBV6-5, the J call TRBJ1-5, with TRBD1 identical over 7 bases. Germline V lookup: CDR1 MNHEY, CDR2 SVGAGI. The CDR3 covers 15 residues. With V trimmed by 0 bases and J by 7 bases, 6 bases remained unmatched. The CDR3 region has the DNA TGTGCCAGCAGTTACTCTAGGCAGGGGGGACAGCCCCAGCATTTT. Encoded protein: CASSYSRQGGQPQHF.

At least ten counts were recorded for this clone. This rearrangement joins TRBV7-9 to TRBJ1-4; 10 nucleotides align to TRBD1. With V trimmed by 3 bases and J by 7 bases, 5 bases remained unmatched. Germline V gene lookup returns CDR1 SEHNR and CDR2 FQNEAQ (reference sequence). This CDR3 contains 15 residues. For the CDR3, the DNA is TGTGCCAGCAGCTTCGACAGGGGGCGAAGTGAAAAACTGTTTTTT. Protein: CASSFDRGRSEKLFF.

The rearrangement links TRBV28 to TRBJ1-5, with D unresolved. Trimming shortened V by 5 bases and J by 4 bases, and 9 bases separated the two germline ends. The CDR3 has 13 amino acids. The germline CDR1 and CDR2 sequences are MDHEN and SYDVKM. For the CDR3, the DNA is TGTGCCAGCAGTACCGGACTAAATCAGCCCCAGCATTTT. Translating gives CASSTGLNQPQHF.

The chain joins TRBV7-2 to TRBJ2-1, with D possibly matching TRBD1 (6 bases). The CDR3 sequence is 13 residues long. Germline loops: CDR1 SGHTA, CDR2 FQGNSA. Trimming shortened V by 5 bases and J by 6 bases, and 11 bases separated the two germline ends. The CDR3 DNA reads TGTGCCAGCAGCCCCCGACAGGTCAATGAGCAGTTCTTC. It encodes CASSPRQVNEQFF.

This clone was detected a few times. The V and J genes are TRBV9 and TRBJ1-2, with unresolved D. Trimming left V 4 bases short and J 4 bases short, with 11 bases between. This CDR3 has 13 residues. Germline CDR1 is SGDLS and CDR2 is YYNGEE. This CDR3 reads CASSPTEAYGYTF. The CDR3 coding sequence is TGTGCCAGCAGCCCCACCGAGGCCTATGGCTACACCTTC.

The CDR3 protein is CASSSSRQPQHF. The CDR3 DNA reads TGTGCCAGCAGCTCCTCTCGTCAGCCCCAGCATTTT. This rearrangement joins TRBV12-3 or TRBV12-4 to TRBJ1-5; D gene uncertain. Trimming removed 6 bases from V and 6 bases from J, with 9 bases in between. The CDR3 is 12 residues long.

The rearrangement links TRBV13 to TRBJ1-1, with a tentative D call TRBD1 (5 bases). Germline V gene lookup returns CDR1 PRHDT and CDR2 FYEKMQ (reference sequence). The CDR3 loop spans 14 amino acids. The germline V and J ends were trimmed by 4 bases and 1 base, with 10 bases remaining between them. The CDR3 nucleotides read TGTGCCAGCAGCTGGAGGGGTGCGAACACTGAAGCTTTCTTT. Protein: CASSWRGANTEAFF.

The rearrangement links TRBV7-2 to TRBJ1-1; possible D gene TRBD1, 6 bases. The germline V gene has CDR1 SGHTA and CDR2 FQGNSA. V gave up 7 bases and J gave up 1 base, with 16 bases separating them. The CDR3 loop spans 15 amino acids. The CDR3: CASKYHGQTNTEAFF. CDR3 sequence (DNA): TGTGCCAGCAAATACCATGGACAGACGAACACTGAAGCTTTCTTT.

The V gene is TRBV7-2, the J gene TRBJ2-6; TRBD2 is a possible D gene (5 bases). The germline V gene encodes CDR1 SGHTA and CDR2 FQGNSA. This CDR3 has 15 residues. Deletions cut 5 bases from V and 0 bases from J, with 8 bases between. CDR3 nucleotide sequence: TGTGCCAGCAGCCAACGGGGCTCTGGGGCCAACGTCCTGACTTTC. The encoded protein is CASSQRGSGANVLTF.

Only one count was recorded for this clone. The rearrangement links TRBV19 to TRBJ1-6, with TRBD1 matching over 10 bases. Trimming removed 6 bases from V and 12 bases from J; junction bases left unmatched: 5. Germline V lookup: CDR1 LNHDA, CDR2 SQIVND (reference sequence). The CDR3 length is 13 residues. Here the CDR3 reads CASRPGQGIPLHF. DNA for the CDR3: TGTGCCAGTAGGCCGGGACAGGGGATACCCCTCCACTTT. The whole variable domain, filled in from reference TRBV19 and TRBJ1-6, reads DGGITQSPKYLFRKEGQNVTLSCEQNLNHDAMYWYRQDPGQGLRLIYYSQIVNDFQKGDIAEGYSVSREKKESFPLTVTSAQKNPTAFYLCASRPGQGIPLHFGNGTRLTVT.